This paragraph covers one T cell receptor beta chain sequence. Its cognate antigen is unknown. The data originate from a study of blood T cells in healthy people across ages. At the level of the study: Template switching picked up about one barcoded beta molecule for each two T cells. General study results and limits: Unsorted PBMC material precluded a definitive naive versus antigen-experienced comparison.

A second about 7 to 12 cycle PCR used barcoded and J-beta primers. TCRdb independently ran MiXCR on the 5' RACE reads; one entry per CDR3 protein. The sample shows 540,000 or so distinct CDR3 sequences, around 50% of them seen only once. Per sample, at least 6 micrograms of total RNA were extracted. The CDR3 extends over 17 amino acids. Source material: blood. The clonotype originates from a man of 80 years or more in good health. The chain has TRBV21-1 and TRBJ2-3. TRBV21-1 is an annotated pseudogene. CDR3 DNA sequence: TGTGCCAGCAGCAGGCAGTGGAACCCCAAGAACACAGATACGCAGTATTTT. Protein sequence: CASSRQWNPKNTDTQYF.